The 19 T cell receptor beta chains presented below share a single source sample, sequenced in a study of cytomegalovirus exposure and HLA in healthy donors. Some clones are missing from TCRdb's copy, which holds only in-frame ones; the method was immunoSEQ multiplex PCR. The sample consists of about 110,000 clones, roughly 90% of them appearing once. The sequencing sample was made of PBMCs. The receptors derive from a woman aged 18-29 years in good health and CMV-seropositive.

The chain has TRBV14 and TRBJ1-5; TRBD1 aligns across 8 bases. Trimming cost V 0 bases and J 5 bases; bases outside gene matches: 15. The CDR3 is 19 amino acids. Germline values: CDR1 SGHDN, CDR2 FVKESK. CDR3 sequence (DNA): TGTGCCAGCAGCCAAGAAGCCCCCAGGGGGCGAGGGGCTCATCAGCCCCAGCATTTT. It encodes CASSQEAPRGRGAHQPQHF.

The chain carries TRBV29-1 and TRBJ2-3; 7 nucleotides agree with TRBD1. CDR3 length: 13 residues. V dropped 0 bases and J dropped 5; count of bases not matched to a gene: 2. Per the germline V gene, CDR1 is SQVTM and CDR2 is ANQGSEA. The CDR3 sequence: CSVEDNRGDTQYF. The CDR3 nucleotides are TGCAGCGTTGAAGATAACAGGGGAGATACGCAGTATTTT.

The CDR3 DNA is TGTGCCAGCAGGACAGGGGGCAATCAGCCCCAGCATTTT. Residues: CASRTGGNQPQHF. V usage is TRBV28 and J usage is TRBJ1-5; 8 bases are shared with TRBD1. The CDR3 runs 13 residues. Germline values: CDR1 MDHEN, CDR2 SYDVKM. V shed 6 bases, J shed 2 bases, and the junction held 0 bases outside the gene matches.

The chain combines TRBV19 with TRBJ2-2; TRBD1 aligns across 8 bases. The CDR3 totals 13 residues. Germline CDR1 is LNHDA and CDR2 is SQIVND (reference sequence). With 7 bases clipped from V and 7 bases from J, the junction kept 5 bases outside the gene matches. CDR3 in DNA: TGTGCCAGTACCCAGGGGGCTGGCGGGGAGCTGTTTTTT. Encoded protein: CASTQGAGGELFF.

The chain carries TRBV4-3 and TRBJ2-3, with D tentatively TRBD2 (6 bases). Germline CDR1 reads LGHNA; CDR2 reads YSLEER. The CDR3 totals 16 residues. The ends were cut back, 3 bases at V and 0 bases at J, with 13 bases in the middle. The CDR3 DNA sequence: TGCGCCAGCAGCCAGCTAGCGCCTTCTAGCACAGATACGCAGTATTTT. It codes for CASSQLAPSSTDTQYF.

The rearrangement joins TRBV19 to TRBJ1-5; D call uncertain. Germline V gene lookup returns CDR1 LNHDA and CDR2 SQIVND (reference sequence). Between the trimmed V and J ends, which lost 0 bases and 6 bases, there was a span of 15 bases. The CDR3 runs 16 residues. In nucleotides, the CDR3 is TGTGCCAGTAGTATAGAGCCAGCGGGAGTCGGTCAGCCCCAGCATTTT. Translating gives CASSIEPAGVGQPQHF.

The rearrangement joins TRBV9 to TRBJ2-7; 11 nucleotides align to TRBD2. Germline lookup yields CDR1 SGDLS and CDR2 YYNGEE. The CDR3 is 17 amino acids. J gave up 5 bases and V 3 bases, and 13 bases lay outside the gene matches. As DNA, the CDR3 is TGTGCCAGCAGCGACAACGGGGCTATAGCGGGAGGGGACGAGCAGTACGTC. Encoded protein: CASSDNGAIAGGDEQYV.

The CDR3 DNA sequence: TGTGCCAGCAGTTACTCTAGGACTAGCGTCGCGCAGTATTTT. Its translation is CASSYSRTSVAQYF. The chain joins TRBV6-6 to TRBJ2-3, with TRBD2 matching over 9 bases. The CDR3 has 14 residues. Per germline, CDR1 MNHNY and CDR2 SVGAGI (reference sequence). With V trimmed by 0 bases and J by 10 bases, 5 bases remained unmatched.

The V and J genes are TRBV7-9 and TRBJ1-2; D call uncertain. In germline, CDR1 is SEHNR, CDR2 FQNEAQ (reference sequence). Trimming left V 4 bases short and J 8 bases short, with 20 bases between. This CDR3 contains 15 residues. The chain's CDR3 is CASSSRGISERGYTF. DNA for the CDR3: TGTGCCAGCAGCTCGAGAGGGATTTCGGAAAGAGGCTACACCTTC.

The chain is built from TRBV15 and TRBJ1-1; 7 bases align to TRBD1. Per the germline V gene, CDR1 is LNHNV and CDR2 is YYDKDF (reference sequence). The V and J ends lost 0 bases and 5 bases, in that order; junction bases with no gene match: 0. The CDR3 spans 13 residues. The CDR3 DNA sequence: TGTGCCACCAGCAGAGACAGGGGGACTGAAGCTTTCTTT. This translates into CATSRDRGTEAFF.

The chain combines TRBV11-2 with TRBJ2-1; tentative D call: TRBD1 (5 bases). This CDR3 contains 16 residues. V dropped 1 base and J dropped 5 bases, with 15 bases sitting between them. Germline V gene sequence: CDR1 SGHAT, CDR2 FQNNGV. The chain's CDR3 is CASSLAGHERNNEQFF. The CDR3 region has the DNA TGTGCCAGCAGCTTAGCCGGACACGAAAGGAACAATGAGCAGTTCTTC.

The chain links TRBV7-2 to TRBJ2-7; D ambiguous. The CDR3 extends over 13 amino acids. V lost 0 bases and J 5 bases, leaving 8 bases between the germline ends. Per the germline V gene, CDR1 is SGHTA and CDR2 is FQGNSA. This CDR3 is CASSLARSDEQYF. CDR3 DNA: TGTGCCAGCAGCTTAGCGAGGAGCGACGAGCAGTACTTC.

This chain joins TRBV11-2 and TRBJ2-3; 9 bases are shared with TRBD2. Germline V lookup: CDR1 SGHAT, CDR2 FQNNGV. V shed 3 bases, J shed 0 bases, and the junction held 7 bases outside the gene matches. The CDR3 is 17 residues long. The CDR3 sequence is CASSLTSGPLSTDTQYF. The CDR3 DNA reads TGTGCCAGCAGCTTGACTAGCGGTCCTCTTAGCACAGATACGCAGTATTTT.

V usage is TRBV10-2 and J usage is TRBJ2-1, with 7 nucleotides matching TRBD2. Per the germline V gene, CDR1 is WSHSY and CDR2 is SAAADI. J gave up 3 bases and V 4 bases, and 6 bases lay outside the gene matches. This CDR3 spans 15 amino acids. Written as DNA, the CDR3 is TGCGCCAGCAGTGCTGCGGGGGTGGTCTACAATGAGCAGTTCTTC. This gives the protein CASSAAGVVYNEQFF.

CDR3 in DNA: TGCGCCAGCAGCCAACGACTAGGGAACACAGATACGCAGTATTTT. Encoded protein: CASSQRLGNTDTQYF. This chain joins TRBV4-1 and TRBJ2-3, with a weak D call TRBD2 (6 bases). Per germline, CDR1 MGHRA and CDR2 YSYEKL. The CDR3 has 15 amino acids. V was pared by 2 bases and J by 2 bases, with 11 bases between.

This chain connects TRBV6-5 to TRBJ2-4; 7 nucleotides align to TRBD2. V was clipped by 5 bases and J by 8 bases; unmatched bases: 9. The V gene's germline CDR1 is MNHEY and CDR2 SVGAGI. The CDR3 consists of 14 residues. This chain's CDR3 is CASSRPGGGDIQYF. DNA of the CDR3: TGTGCCAGCAGTAGGCCGGGAGGAGGGGACATTCAGTACTTC.

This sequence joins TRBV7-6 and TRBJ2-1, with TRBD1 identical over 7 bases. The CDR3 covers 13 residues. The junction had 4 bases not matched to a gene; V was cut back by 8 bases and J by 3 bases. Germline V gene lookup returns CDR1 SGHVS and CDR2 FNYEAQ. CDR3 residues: CASSQGDYNEQFF. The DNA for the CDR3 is TGTGCCAGCTCCCAGGGGGACTACAATGAGCAGTTCTTC.

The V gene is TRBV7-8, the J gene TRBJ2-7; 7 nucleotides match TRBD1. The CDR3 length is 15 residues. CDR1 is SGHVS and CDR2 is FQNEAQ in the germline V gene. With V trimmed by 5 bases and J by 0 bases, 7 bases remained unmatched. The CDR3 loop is CASSRTGRSSYEQYV. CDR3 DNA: TGTGCCAGCAGCCGGACAGGACGCAGCTCCTACGAGCAGTACGTC.

CDR3 DNA sequence: TGTGCCAGTAGTGCCAACAGGGAAAGGGCCACAGATACGCAGTATTTT. Its protein product is CASSANRERATDTQYF. V gene TRBV19 combines with J gene TRBJ2-3, with D possibly matching TRBD1 (6 bases). The CDR3 totals 16 residues. The V and J ends lost 5 bases and 2 bases respectively, with 17 bases between them. Germline V gene lookup returns CDR1 LNHDA and CDR2 SQIVND (reference sequence).